The present T cell receptor beta chain was sequenced within a study of CD8+ T cells in alopecia areata. This clone was seen ten or more times. Gene names and germline refer to mouse. The CDR3 end is not reached by the read, which stops 4 residues before it; the germline J gene fills it in. Germline-derived CDR1 and CDR2 are GKSSPN and SITVG. The CDR3 has 10 residues. Reverse transcribed after extraction, RNA yielded cDNA as the sequencing template. Sequenced by immunoSEQ multiplex PCR; TCRdb stores in-frame clones only, minus some. The sample contains 1,400 to 1,500 clones, none occurring once; approximately 40% lies in the top ten.

The V and J genes are TRBV31 and TRBJ2-7; no definite D call. What was sequenced was lesional skin. The TCR sequence derives from a C3H/HeJ mouse with alopecia areata. This line is of MHC haplotype H2-k. The CDR3 spells CAWSPYEQYF. CDR3 DNA (partial): TGTGCCTGGAGTCCTTAT.